Below, 11 T cell receptor beta chains from the same sample are listed, as sequenced in a study of identical twins. Via MiXCR, TCRdb re-called the 5' RACE reads, giving one row per CDR3 protein. The sample consists of some 190,000 distinct CDR3 sequences, about a sixth of them appearing once. The data were also submitted as part of a second study, on T cells expressing NK-cell markers.

Sequencing was carried out using CD8+ T cells sorted from blood. The receptors come from a young woman in good health.

This clonotype was observed a few times. The gene calls are TRBV2 and TRBJ1-5; 7 nucleotides line up with TRBD1. The ends lost 2 bases at V and 6 bases at J; junction bases unmatched: 13. This CDR3 comprises 17 residues. Germline loops: CDR1 SNHLY, CDR2 FYNNEI. CDR3 loop: CASSELLTGPGGQPQHF. The CDR3, as DNA: TGTGCCAGCAGTGAATTACTGACAGGGCCAGGGGGTCAGCCCCAGCATTTT. The variable domain in full, with the rest retrieved from reference TRBV2 and TRBJ1-5, is EPEVTQTPSHQVTQMGQEVILRCVPISNHLYFYWYRQILGQKVEFLVSFYNNEISEKSEIFDDQFSVERPDGSNFTLKIRSTKLEDSAMYFCASSELLTGPGGQPQHFGDGTRLSIL.

The rearrangement links TRBV20-1 to TRBJ1-2; no definite D call. Trimming removed 6 bases from V and 4 bases from J, with 6 bases in between. The length of the CDR3 is 10 residues. The V gene's germline CDR1 is DFQATT and CDR2 SNEGSKA (reference sequence). CDR3 coding DNA: TGCAGTGCCGACGTCTATGGCTACACCTTC. Translating it yields CSADVYGYTF.

This clonotype appeared a few times. This chain joins TRBV10-2 and TRBJ2-3; D may be TRBD2 (6 bases). Trimming took off 4 bases at V and 6 bases at J, with 14 bases between the two ends. CDR1 and CDR2 from the germline V gene are WSHSY and SAAADI. This CDR3 is built from 14 residues. The CDR3, as DNA: TGCGCCAGCAGTGGGGGACTCTCCAGGGATACGCAGTATTTT. This codes for CASSGGLSRDTQYF.

The gene calls are TRBV5-6 and TRBJ2-6; D could derive from TRBD1 or TRBD2 (5 bases each). Per germline, CDR1 SGHDT and CDR2 YYEEEE. The CDR3 has 16 residues. V shed 4 bases and J shed 0 bases, with 11 bases lying between them. Here the CDR3 DNA reads TGTGCCAGCAGCGGGGGTCTTCGCTCTGGGGCCAACGTCCTGACTTTC. It specifies CASSGGLRSGANVLTF.

This clonotype was detected a few times. The chain recombines TRBV6-1 with TRBJ1-2; a possible D gene is TRBD1 (6 bases). CDR3 length: 13 residues. V lost 7 bases and J 7 bases, leaving 16 bases between the germline ends. CDR1 and CDR2 from the germline V gene are MNHNS and SASEGT. The CDR3 nucleotides are TGTGCCAGCAAGCAGGGGCTAGGTTTTGGCTACACCTTC. It specifies CASKQGLGFGYTF.

The chain joins TRBV4-1 to TRBJ1-1; a possible D gene is TRBD1 (6 bases). This CDR3 comprises 13 residues. V lost 0 bases to trimming and J lost 8 bases, with 10 bases between them. Germline V lookup: CDR1 MGHRA, CDR2 YSYEKL. Here the CDR3 reads CASSQEWRGEAFF. The DNA of the CDR3 is TGCGCCAGCAGCCAAGAGTGGAGGGGGGAAGCTTTCTTT.

This clonotype was seen a handful of times. The J gene is TRBJ1-3, the V gene TRBV6-2 or TRBV6-3; D unresolved. The V and J ends lost 10 bases and 0 bases respectively, with 13 bases between them. The CDR3 consists of 14 residues. From germline, CDR1 is MNHEY and CDR2 SVGEGT. The CDR3 region is CATGRAYSGNTIYF. CDR3 in DNA: TGTGCCACCGGACGGGCCTACTCTGGAAACACCATATATTTT.

The rearrangement uses TRBV20-1 and TRBJ1-1; 7 bases map to TRBD1. The CDR3 extends over 18 amino acids. V was pared by 0 bases and J by 0 bases, with 13 bases of the junction left unmatched. Germline V CDR1 and CDR2: DFQATT, SNEGSKA (reference sequence). The CDR3 reads CSARDQRTGLLMNTEAFF. CDR3 coding DNA: TGCAGTGCTAGAGATCAGCGGACAGGTTTATTAATGAACACTGAAGCTTTCTTT.

This clonotype has just a few counts. The chain recombines TRBV5-1 with TRBJ2-3; tentative D call: TRBD1 (5 bases). The germline gives CDR1 SGHRS, CDR2 YFSETQ. The CDR3 runs to 14 residues. Trimming removed 0 bases at V and 2 bases at J, with 7 bases between. Here the CDR3 reads CASSLEGATDTQYF. The CDR3 region has the DNA TGCGCCAGCAGCTTGGAAGGGGCCACAGATACGCAGTATTTT.

The table lists this clonotype with a few counts. The chain recombines TRBV20-1 with TRBJ2-3, with D unclear. From germline, CDR1 is DFQATT and CDR2 SNEGSKA (reference sequence). This CDR3 contains 16 residues. V was trimmed by 0 bases and J by 4 bases, leaving 17 bases between them. The chain's CDR3 is CSARDVRVSEADTQYF. Here the CDR3 DNA reads TGCAGTGCTAGAGATGTTCGGGTGTCTGAGGCAGATACGCAGTATTTT.

V is TRBV5-1 and J is TRBJ2-1; 9 bases line up with TRBD2. V lost 0 bases, J lost 5 bases, and 9 bases stayed unmatched. This CDR3 spans 17 amino acids. Germline loops: CDR1 SGHRS, CDR2 YFSETQ. CDR3 nucleotides: TGCGCCAGCAGCTTGGAGAAGCTAGCGGGAAGGAACAATGAGCAGTTCTTC. Its protein product is CASSLEKLAGRNNEQFF.